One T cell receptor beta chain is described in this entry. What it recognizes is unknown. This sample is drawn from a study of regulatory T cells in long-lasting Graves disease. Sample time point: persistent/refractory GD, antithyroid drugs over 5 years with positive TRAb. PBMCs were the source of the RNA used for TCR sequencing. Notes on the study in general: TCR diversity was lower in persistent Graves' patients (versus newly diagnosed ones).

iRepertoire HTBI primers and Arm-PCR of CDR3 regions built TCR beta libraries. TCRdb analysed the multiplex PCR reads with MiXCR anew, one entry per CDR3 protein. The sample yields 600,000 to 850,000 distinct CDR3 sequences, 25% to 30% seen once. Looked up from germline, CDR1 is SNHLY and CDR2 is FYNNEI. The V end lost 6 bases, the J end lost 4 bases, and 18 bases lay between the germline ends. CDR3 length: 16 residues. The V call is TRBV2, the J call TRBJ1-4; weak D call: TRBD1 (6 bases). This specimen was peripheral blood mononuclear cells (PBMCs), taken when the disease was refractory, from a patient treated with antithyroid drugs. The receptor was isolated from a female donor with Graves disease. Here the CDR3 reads CASSISPDSNNEKLFF. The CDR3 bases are TGTGCCAGCAGCATATCCCCGGACAGCAATAATGAAAAACTGTTTTTT.